One sample yielded the 15 T cell receptor beta chains listed below, sequenced in a study of T cells after yellow fever vaccination. MiXCR, run by TCRdb on the 5' RACE reads, gives a single entry per CDR3 protein. This table holds hundreds of thousands of distinct CDR3 sequences, approximately 12% found once. The material was CD4+ T cells sorted from PBMCs, obtained 15 days after the yellow fever booster vaccination. The source of these receptors is a man between 18 and 35 years old who received the YFV17D yellow fever vaccine.

The rearrangement uses TRBV4-1 and TRBJ2-5; no firm D call. The CDR3 totals 13 residues. V lost 4 bases to trimming and J lost 5 bases, with 11 bases between them. CDR1 and CDR2 from the germline V gene are MGHRA and YSYEKL. The CDR3 coding sequence is TGCGCCAGCAGCCCGACCGAAGCGGAGACCCAGTACTTC. This codes for CASSPTEAETQYF.

The chain carries TRBV20-1 and TRBJ1-5; no clear D gene. The V gene lost 3 bases and the J gene lost 4 bases, with 13 bases spanning the gap. Germline lookup yields CDR1 DFQATT and CDR2 SNEGSKA (reference sequence). The CDR3 spans 14 residues. The CDR3 is CSASEVTGNQPQHF. The CDR3 DNA follows: TGCAGTGCTAGCGAGGTAACGGGGAATCAGCCCCAGCATTTT.

This chain connects TRBV27 to TRBJ1-1; D uncertain. Germline V gives CDR1 MNHEY, CDR2 SMNVEV (reference sequence). With 4 bases removed from V and 11 bases from J, the gap between germline ends came to 20 bases. The CDR3 has 14 residues. CDR3 coding DNA: TGTGCCAGCAGTTATACACGGCCCGCTCTGTACGCTTTCTTT. Translation gives CASSYTRPALYAFF.

V is TRBV6-5 and J is TRBJ1-5; D is undetermined. Germline V gene lookup returns CDR1 MNHEY and CDR2 SVGAGI. This CDR3 comprises 12 residues. V lost 9 bases and J 3 bases, leaving 9 bases between the germline ends. The CDR3 loop reads CARDAYNQPQHF. CDR3 nucleotide sequence: TGTGCCAGGGACGCCTACAATCAGCCCCAGCATTTT.

The genes are TRBV12-5 and TRBJ2-3; 11 bases match TRBD2. Germline-derived CDR1 and CDR2 are LGHNT and FRNRAP. J lost 4 bases, V lost 6 bases, and 6 bases had no gene match. This CDR3 spans 15 amino acids. The CDR3 loop reads CASGVSGGVADTQYF. CDR3 sequence (DNA): TGTGCTAGTGGAGTTAGCGGGGGGGTCGCAGATACGCAGTATTTT.

This clonotype was counted between two and nine times. This chain joins TRBV5-1 and TRBJ1-2; maybe TRBD1 (6 bases). The CDR3 totals 14 residues. Germline-derived CDR1 and CDR2 are SGHRS and YFSETQ. The ends were cut back, 4 bases at V and 4 bases at J, with 14 bases in the middle. In DNA, the CDR3 is TGCGCCAGCAGCACTCAGACAGGCACCTATGGCTACACCTTC. Translation gives CASSTQTGTYGYTF.

Concerning this clonotype itself: A much more abundant neighbour one base away suggests this may be a read error. The chain has TRBV6-2 or TRBV6-3 and TRBJ1-5; D might be TRBD1 (6 bases). The ends were cut back, 6 bases at V and 4 bases at J, with 10 bases in the middle. CDR1 is MNHEY, CDR2 SVGEGT, per germline. The CDR3 extends over 13 amino acids. CDR3 loop: CASRQDSNQPQHF. The CDR3 nucleotides are TGTGCCAGCAGGCAGGACAGTAATCAGCCCCAGCATTTT.

This clonotype was recorded many times. This CDR3 reads CASSISQGLQETQYF. In DNA, the CDR3 is TGTGCCAGCAGCATTAGCCAAGGGCTACAAGAGACCCAGTACTTC. The chain is built from TRBV9 and TRBJ2-5; D is ambiguous. This CDR3 has 15 residues. In germline, CDR1 is SGDLS, CDR2 YYNGEE. V was trimmed by 4 bases and J by 2 bases, leaving 15 bases between them.

This clonotype was picked up many times. The V call is TRBV10-2, the J call TRBJ2-7; the D gene is possibly TRBD2 (6 bases). The germline CDR1 and CDR2 sequences are WSHSY and SAAADI. This CDR3 comprises 14 residues. Trimming pared 4 bases from V and 6 bases from J, leaving 16 bases between. DNA for the CDR3: TGCGCCAGCAGTGTTGAGGCGGGGAGTTTCGAGCAGTACGTC. This gives the protein CASSVEAGSFEQYV.

The chain links TRBV4-3 to TRBJ2-7; 13 bases are a match to TRBD2. Germline values: CDR1 LGHNA, CDR2 YSLEER. The ends lost 0 bases at V and 3 bases at J; junction bases unmatched: 5. The CDR3 length is 17 residues. CDR3 amino acids: CASSQDGLAGELYEQYV. CDR3 bases: TGCGCCAGCAGCCAAGATGGACTAGCGGGGGAACTCTACGAGCAGTACGTC.

For the CDR3, the DNA is TGTGCCAGCAGTCGGGCTGTTCAAGAGACCCAGTACTTC. Translated: CASSRAVQETQYF. The chain carries TRBV12-3 or TRBV12-4 and TRBJ2-5, with no clear D. This CDR3 comprises 13 residues. Deletions cut 5 bases from V and 2 bases from J, with 9 bases between.

This clonotype was counted only a few times. The genes are TRBV5-1 and TRBJ2-1; the D gene is possibly TRBD2 (6 bases). Trimming took 0 bases from V and 2 from J, leaving 15 bases between them. This CDR3 has 17 amino acids. The germline gives CDR1 SGHRS, CDR2 YFSETQ. The DNA for the CDR3 is TGCGCCAGCAGCTTGGGTCGGGGCGGGGTCACCTACAATGAGCAGTTCTTC. It translates to CASSLGRGGVTYNEQFF.

This clonotype came up a few times. The rearrangement joins TRBV20-1 to TRBJ1-1, with D perhaps TRBD1 (6 bases). Germline values: CDR1 DFQATT, CDR2 SNEGSKA (reference sequence). The CDR3 totals 15 residues. V was shortened by 1 base and J by 0 bases, with 12 bases between the two germline ends. DNA for the CDR3: TGCAGTGCTAGAGGACAGGCTAGCATGAACACTGAAGCTTTCTTT. As protein: CSARGQASMNTEAFF.

The V call is TRBV12-3 or TRBV12-4, the J call TRBJ2-1; 10 bases match TRBD2. This CDR3 is 15 amino acids long. The junction had 12 bases not matched to a gene; V was cut back by 6 bases and J by 10 bases. The CDR3 DNA sequence: TGTGCCAGCAGCCCCAGGGAGCGGGGGGGCCACGAGCAGTTCTTC. As protein: CASSPRERGGHEQFF.

The gene calls are TRBV27 and TRBJ1-4; 7 bases align to TRBD1. The V segment lost 5 bases and the J segment 0 bases; nucleotides outside the gene matches: 6. The CDR3 length is 16 residues. Germline V lookup: CDR1 MNHEY, CDR2 SMNVEV (reference sequence). The CDR3 spells CASSLHRGATNEKLFF. In nucleotides, the CDR3 is TGTGCCAGCAGTCTCCACAGGGGAGCAACTAATGAAAAACTGTTTTTT.